This T cell receptor (beta chain) is drawn from a study of PD-1 blockade in classical Hodgkin lymphoma. Regarding the study as a whole: Factors driving the repertoire differences, possibly disease activity or prior therapy, remain undefined. Relative to healthy donors, newly diagnosed patients reportedly had lower baseline TCR diversity, which was reported as lower still in relapsed/refractory patients.

The repertoire was sequenced with immunoSEQ multiplex PCR; TCRdb's copy has only in-frame clones and lacks some. The top ten clones hold roughly 8.1% of a sample with approximately 61,000 clones, around nine tenths of them seen once. About this clone: Antigen unknown.

As for time point: cycle 4 day 1 (C4D1), after five to seven weeks of nivolumab. Autologous stem cell transplantation was followed by relapse in every patient, and brentuximab vedotin exposure varied. Trimming took off 0 bases at V and 6 bases at J, with 10 bases between the two ends. The germline V gene encodes CDR1 SGHRS and CDR2 YFSETQ. The CDR3 loop spans 13 amino acids. The receptor was derived from a human donor with classical Hodgkin lymphoma. J is TRBJ2-7 and V is TRBV5-1; D not resolved. The sequences come from peripheral blood mononuclear cells (PBMCs), collected before the fourth cycle of nivolumab. This CDR3 reads CASSLEQPSEQYF. The DNA of the CDR3 is TGCGCCAGCAGCTTGGAACAGCCGAGCGAGCAGTACTTC.